Below are 23 T cell receptor beta chains sequenced from a single sample in a study of T cells in severe cutaneous drug reactions. The iRepertoire multiplex PCR system with TCR subtype-specific primers built both bulk and single-cell libraries. TCRdb reanalyzed the multiplex PCR reads, giving one entry per CDR3 protein sequence and no DNA. The sample yields almost 5,500 distinct CDR3 sequences, of which the top ten take up approximately 15%. Sequenced patients had Stevens-Johnson syndrome or toxic epidermal necrolysis caused by carbamazepine. Sequenced material: PBMCs. Every receptor here comes from a human donor with a severe cutaneous adverse drug reaction.

This clonotype ranks as medium-sized in terms of frequency. The V gene is TRBV28, the J gene TRBJ1-2. The CDR3 sequence is 13 residues long. Per the germline V gene, CDR1 is MDHEN and CDR2 is SYDVKM. The CDR3 protein is CASRVGGPYGYTF.

The chain employs TRBV4-1 and TRBJ2-1; TCRdb picks TRBD1, but there is no DNA to check that call. CDR1 MGHRA and CDR2 YSYEKL come from the germline V gene. The CDR3 runs to 15 residues. CDR3 region: CASSQVGLSRNEQFF.

V is TRBV4-2 and J is TRBJ2-6; TCRdb designates TRBD2, a call that cannot be tested without DNA. The CDR3 extends over 16 amino acids. CDR1 is LGHNA and CDR2 is YNFKEQ in the germline V gene. The CDR3 is CASSPKEGGGANVLTF.

The chain employs TRBV11-2 and TRBJ1-1. Germline CDR1 SGHAT, CDR2 FQNNGV. This CDR3 comprises 14 residues. CDR3 protein: CASSLDPARTEAFF.

This chain links TRBV6-6 with TRBJ2-7; as DNA is missing, the TRBD2 call by TCRdb cannot be tested. Germline values: CDR1 MNHNY, CDR2 SVGAGI (reference sequence). The CDR3 loop spans 19 amino acids. The CDR3 spells CASSYSNWEREERGYEQYF.

The V gene is TRBV28, the J gene TRBJ2-7; TCRdb calls TRBD1, which cannot be checked without DNA. The CDR3 sequence is 17 residues long. Germline CDR1 reads MDHEN; CDR2 reads SYDVKM. CDR3 residues: CASSPLGTLSISYEQYF.

This chain joins TRBV30 and TRBJ1-1. CDR3 length: 13 residues. In germline, CDR1 is GTSNPN, CDR2 SVGIG (reference sequence). The CDR3 sequence is CAWSKRFGAEAFF. The full variable domain, completed using reference TRBV30 and TRBJ1-1, is SQTIHQWPATLVQPVGSPLSLECTVEGTSNPNLYWYRQAAGRGLQLLFYSVGIGQISSEVPQNLSASRPQDRQFILSSKKLLLSDSGFYLCAWSKRFGAEAFFGQGTRLTVV.

By frequency, this clonotype registers large. The J gene is TRBJ2-3, the V gene TRBV28; the TCRdb D gene call, TRBD2, has no DNA to confirm it. Germline values: CDR1 MDHEN, CDR2 SYDVKM. The CDR3 sequence is 16 residues long. The CDR3 spells CASSLTGTSDTDTQYF.

V gene TRBV5-4 combines with J gene TRBJ2-5; there is no DNA to check the TCRdb D call of TRBD1. The V gene's germline CDR1 is SGHNT and CDR2 YYREEE (reference sequence). The CDR3 has 15 amino acids. CDR3 sequence reads: CASSSGGAFQETQYF.

This chain connects TRBV28 to TRBJ2-7; TCRdb designates TRBD2, a call that cannot be tested without DNA. Germline V gene sequence: CDR1 MDHEN, CDR2 SYDVKM. This CDR3 has 16 amino acids. This CDR3 reads CASSHSLRDSLYEQYF.

This chain connects TRBV12-3 or TRBV12-4 to TRBJ2-7. The CDR3 has 16 residues. CDR3 protein: CASSLEMMAGRYEQYF.

The chain links TRBV2 to TRBJ1-5; the TCRdb D gene call, TRBD1, has no DNA to confirm it. The CDR3 spans 15 residues. Looked up from germline, CDR1 is SNHLY and CDR2 is FYNNEI. The CDR3 here is CASSAGSGPNQPQHF. The full variable domain, its missing parts supplied by reference TRBV2 and TRBJ1-5, is EPEVTQTPSHQVTQMGQEVILRCVPISNHLYFYWYRQILGQKVEFLVSFYNNEISEKSEIFDDQFSVERPDGSNFTLKIRSTKLEDSAMYFCASSAGSGPNQPQHFGDGTRLSIL.

The chain uses TRBV5-1 and TRBJ2-5. This CDR3 is 14 amino acids long. CDR1 is SGHRS and CDR2 is YFSETQ in the germline V gene. CDR3 in amino acids: CASSGVGYQETQYF.

This clonotype is identified as medium-sized from frequency. The J gene is TRBJ2-7, the V gene TRBV7-2; TCRdb outputs TRBD1, but without DNA this stays unchecked. The CDR3 sequence is 15 residues long. Germline lookup yields CDR1 SGHTA and CDR2 FQGNSA. The chain's CDR3 is CASSPKTESFYEQYF.

The chain joins TRBV7-3 to TRBJ2-5; there is no DNA to check the TCRdb D call of TRBD2. The CDR3 is made up of 13 amino acids. CDR1 and CDR2 from the germline V gene are SGHTA and FQGTGA. The CDR3 spells CARASVRGETQYF.

This clonotype is classed as medium-sized by frequency. The rearrangement uses TRBV7-8 and TRBJ1-1. Germline V CDR1 and CDR2: SGHVS, FQNEAQ. The CDR3 is 13 residues long. The CDR3 loop is CASSLGMNTEAFF.

Judged by frequency, this clonotype is medium-sized. The rearrangement links TRBV7-9 to TRBJ1-6; lacking DNA, the TRBD1 call made by TCRdb goes unchecked. The CDR3 loop spans 15 amino acids. Germline V gene lookup returns CDR1 SEHNR and CDR2 FQNEAQ (reference sequence). The CDR3 reads CASSPRQGANSPLHF.

CDR3 in amino acids: CASSHRTANTEAFF. The V gene is TRBV4-1, the J gene TRBJ1-1. The CDR3 sequence is 14 residues long. Per the germline V gene, CDR1 is MGHRA and CDR2 is YSYEKL.

CDR3 loop: CASSLGDRLWIPDTQYF. The chain links TRBV11-2 to TRBJ2-3; TCRdb's D gene call, TRBD1, goes unchecked for lack of DNA. The length of the CDR3 is 17 residues. From germline, CDR1 is SGHAT and CDR2 FQNNGV.

The V and J genes are TRBV20-1 and TRBJ1-5; there is no DNA to check the TCRdb D call of TRBD1. In germline, CDR1 is DFQATT, CDR2 SNEGSKA (reference sequence). This CDR3 contains 13 residues. Here the CDR3 reads CSVQGGANQPQHF.

The rearrangement uses TRBV12-3 or TRBV12-4 and TRBJ2-7. This CDR3 contains 14 residues. CDR3 protein: CASSPIHQPLEQYF.

CDR3 loop: CSARDTNYYEQYF. The chain combines TRBV20-1 with TRBJ2-7. The germline CDR1 and CDR2 sequences are DFQATT and SNEGSKA (reference sequence). This CDR3 has 13 amino acids.

The chain has TRBV6-1 and TRBJ1-5. This CDR3 contains 15 residues. Germline loops: CDR1 MNHNS, CDR2 SASEGT. The CDR3 protein is CASSTDKIYNQPQHF.